What follows is one T cell receptor (beta chain) and its context. Its antigen is unknown. The source of the sample is a study of OX40 agonist ivuxolimab in advanced cancers. Study-level information: With ivuxolimab, an agonistic anti-OX40 (CD134) antibody, patients were treated. Patients were dosed intravenously with ivuxolimab at 0.01 to 10 mg/kg every 2 weeks. Of mixed ages from about 20 to 90 and averaging approximately 60 years, the group was roughly 83% male. General observations from the study: A proportion of nonresponders additionally exhibited low normalized T-cell clonal expansion.

The repertoire was sequenced with immunoSEQ multiplex PCR; TCRdb's copy has only in-frame clones and lacks some. Of 60,000 to 90,000 clones listed, approximately 78% were seen once; the top ten hold about 5%. Trimming cost V 2 bases and J 5 bases, with 6 bases left between them. Per the germline V gene, CDR1 is KGHSH and CDR2 is LQKENI. The CDR3 runs to 13 residues. The chain joins TRBV18 to TRBJ2-2, with D possibly TRBD2 on 5 matching bases. The sample consisted of CD4+ or CD8+ T cells sorted from blood, taken in a trial of the OX40 agonist ivuxolimab. The clonotype comes from an adult with an advanced solid tumor such as melanoma, head and neck, liver or kidney cancer. The CDR3, as DNA: TGTGCCAGCTCACCAAGGGAGACCGGGGAGCTGTTTTTT. It yields the protein CASSPRETGELFF.